This T cell receptor beta chain was identified during a study of shared clonotypes between healthy human individuals (TCRdb year 2020). Regarding the research as a whole: The cohort included three men and a couple of women between 18 and 49 years of age. For each donor, CD4 naive and CD4 memory were each run on three plates, CD8 naive on two plates, and CD8 memory on one plate. Blood TCR repertoires of about 5 healthy adults were deeply sequenced to estimate repertoire size and the extent of clonotype sharing between individuals. Libraries were prepared and TCR repertoires were sequenced by different laboratories using diverse techniques, in order to increase sequencing depth and limit assay-specific biases. Leukapheresis yielded between about 0.94 and 9.5 billion PBMCs per donor. Overall study outcomes, separate from this receptor: Clonotypes shared by all four sorted-subset donors showed higher generation probabilities than non-shared clonotypes. Incomplete sequencing was indicated by rarefaction of sorted-subset datasets, despite the large sequencing depth. Pairwise subsampling led to the expectation that sequencing depth would affect the degree of clonotype sharing among donors. Larger estimated clonotype richness was generally found for naive subsets than for memory subsets. When a few donors were compared, the shared fraction of clonotypes was about 5.2% for naive CD4, roughly 3.4% for naive CD8, 2% to 2.5% for memory CD4, and roughly 0.4% for memory CD8. Only blood was sampled, and tissue TCR repertoires likely differ from those in blood. The genetic and exposure-history diversity represented was limited by the small number of donors.

CDR1 and CDR2 are read off the germline V gene as SGHRS and YFSETQ. V is trimmed back by 1 base and J by 0 bases, and the junction contains 3 bases that no gene match accounts for. Counted from cysteine to phenylalanine, this CDR3 has 16 amino acids. The kept DNA is CDR3 alone, 48 bases in frame from the first base. A note on this clone: This receptor's antigen is unknown. No base-level quality is on record; no much larger clone is a single base apart. The same CDR3 also results from other DNA sequences found in this sample.

The donors were healthy, HIV-negative adults who had no recently reported acute infections or vaccinations. Every donor was a Caucasian adult residing in Nashville, Tennessee, USA. CD4+ T cells were enriched through magnetic negative selection, after which naive cells were positively selected on CD45RA and the remaining negative fraction served as the memory subset. Blood was obtained by leukapheresis, after which PBMCs were separated by Ficoll-Histopaque density gradient centrifugation and cryopreserved in liquid nitrogen vapor phase. Purity and quantity of every magnetically sorted T cell population were checked by analytical flow cytometry. Genomic DNA was isolated from each sorted fraction and quantified by UV absorbance on a Nanodrop 2000c. Using the deep immunoSEQ assay, multiplex PCR amplified TCR CDR3 regions from genomic DNA. For each cell subset, the extracted genomic DNA was distributed evenly across all wells of several immunoSEQ 96-well plates, and each plate served as one replicate. Each replicate PCR for sorted subsets received roughly 0.2 ug genomic DNA, equal to about 30,000 T cell genomes. Purified libraries were quantified with a Qubit 3.0 fluorometer, sized on a Bioanalyzer 2100, and re-quantified with the KAPA Library Quantification kit. Each immunoSEQ 96-well plate was sequenced on its own single-read 150-cycle Illumina NextSeq 550 flow cell. In the paper's pipeline: Because the immunoSEQ output included only junctional sequences and no quality scores, the filtering could not be the same as the filtering used for full-length reads. To assign V/J genes and CDR3, sequences were annotated against IMGT germline references using PyIR, a Python wrapper for IgBLAST v1.9. Reads were filtered out if the reads had weak V/J assignments (E-value above 1e-6), no CDR3, stop codons, out-of-frame junctions, or ambiguous translated residues. V3J clonotypes were defined by identical inferred V gene, J gene, and CDR3 amino acid sequence. Percentage overlap between repertoires was computed as shared unique clonotypes divided by the size of the smaller repertoire. Richness of each repertoire was evaluated using RTK rarefaction, the Chao1 estimator, and Recon v2.1 estimates of unobserved clonotypes. Generation probabilities were computed with OLGA for all TCRbeta clonotypes obtained by the gDNA method from a handful of donors. The clones in this table, taken by TCRdb from immuneACCESS, are in-frame only. Not every clone is retained; where verified, under half of the shortfall comes from an unresolved V gene, and the cause of the rest is unknown. D and trimming were read from the DNA, whereas the V and J calls and clone size are those reported in that table. The sample has about 2.4 million clones on record, roughly 93% of them singletons. The ten top clones hold about 0.34% of the sample.

Sequencing input: naive CD4+ T cells from PBMCs. The cell subset or site label here, explained by the study, means: CD45RA+ positively selected. The TCR originated in a man younger than 35 in good health. Some clones in this sample may be carry-over from other donors' samples. The receptor chain draws on TRBV5-1 and TRBJ2-1; TRBD2 aligns with 8 central bases. The CDR3 region has the sequence CASSLSSGSSYNEQFF. The nucleotides read TGCGCCAGCAGCTTGTCGAGCGGGAGCTCCTACAATGAGCAGTTCTTC.